Presented here are 31 T cell receptor beta chains from one specimen sequenced in a study of T-cell reconstitution after alpha-beta-depleted transplantation in children. For TCRbeta, the library was prepared with unique molecular identifiers. TCRdb processed the PCR reads anew with MiXCR; each CDR3 protein has one entry. The sample yields roughly 340,000 distinct CDR3 sequences, 15% to 20% seen once. Sequenced here: PBMCs, mostly from graft donor cells, sampled 360 days after TCRalphabeta/CD19-depleted stem cell transplant. All receptors come from a male patient aged 2-15 years who had a stem cell transplant for acute lymphoblastic leukemia, so the T cells may come from the graft donor.

This clonotype was counted a few times. The chain employs TRBV6-5 and TRBJ2-1, with D unresolved. V was cut by 2 bases and J by 14 bases, with 10 bases left in between. The CDR3 has 11 residues. Germline assignment: CDR1 MNHEY and CDR2 SVGAGI. The CDR3, as DNA: TGTGCCAGCAGTTACGGAGAGGTGGAGTTCTTC. Residues: CASSYGEVEFF.

This clonotype has just a few counts. J is TRBJ2-5 and V is TRBV6-5; maybe TRBD1 (6 bases). Trimming pared 2 bases from V and 5 bases from J, leaving 15 bases between. In germline, CDR1 is MNHEY, CDR2 SVGAGI. The CDR3 has 15 amino acids. The CDR3 DNA sequence: TGTGCCAGCAGTTACGGGATCGGACAGCTGGAGACCCAGTACTTC. This encodes CASSYGIGQLETQYF.

This clonotype was seen at least ten times. V is TRBV24-1 and J is TRBJ2-1; D unresolved. V shed 1 base and J shed 7 bases, with 7 bases lying between them. The CDR3 length is 13 residues. The germline V gene encodes CDR1 KGHDR and CDR2 SFDVKD. The CDR3: CATSDLDGNEQFF. CDR3 nucleotide sequence: TGTGCCACCAGTGATTTAGACGGGAATGAGCAGTTCTTC.

In this sample, this clonotype turned up many times. The chain recombines TRBV12-3 or TRBV12-4 with TRBJ2-7; TRBD2 is a possible D gene (5 bases). The V and J ends lost 3 bases and 4 bases respectively, with 10 bases between them. The CDR3 is 13 residues long. The CDR3 DNA reads as TGTGCCAGCAGTTTGAGTAGCGTGTACGAGCAGTACTTC. This codes for CASSLSSVYEQYF.

This clonotype was counted between two and nine times. As DNA, the CDR3 is TGCGCCAGCAGCCTAAAAAGGGGAGAGACCCAGTACTTC. Protein: CASSLKRGETQYF. The chain has TRBV4-3 and TRBJ2-5, with D possibly being TRBD1 (5 bases). Deletions cut 4 bases from V and 4 bases from J, with 10 bases between. The V gene's germline CDR1 is LGHNA and CDR2 YSLEER. The CDR3 loop spans 13 amino acids.

The chain recombines TRBV27 with TRBJ2-7; 9 bases map to TRBD2. Unmatched junction bases numbered 12, after V lost 6 bases and J lost 3 bases. The CDR3 sequence is 16 residues long. The V gene's germline CDR1 is MNHEY and CDR2 SMNVEV (reference sequence). The CDR3, as DNA: TGTGCCAGCAGCCCGGGACTAGCCCCTTCCCACTACGAGCAGTACTTC. It translates to CASSPGLAPSHYEQYF.

As for this clonotype: A read error may be the cause here, since a much bigger clone is one base away. The chain has TRBV30 and TRBJ2-1; 7 nucleotides match TRBD1. Trimming removed 0 bases from V and 6 bases from J; junction bases left unmatched: 14. Germline V lookup: CDR1 GTSNPN, CDR2 SVGIG (reference sequence). This CDR3 has 17 residues. CDR3 nucleotides: TGTGCCTGGAGTGTAGGGGTAGGGGGCACGCGCCTCAATGAGCAGTTCTTC. Translated, it gives CAWSVGVGGTRLNEQFF. Complete variable domain (other parts from reference TRBV30 and TRBJ2-1): SQTIHQWPATLVQPVGSPLSLECTVEGTSNPNLYWYRQAAGRGLQLLFYSVGIGQISSEVPQNLSASRPQDRQFILSSKKLLLSDSGFYLCAWSVGVGGTRLNEQFFGPGTRLTVL.

This chain links TRBV12-3 or TRBV12-4 with TRBJ2-7, with TRBD2 matching 11 bases. The CDR3 is 14 amino acids. The junction had 3 bases not matched to a gene; V was cut back by 5 bases and J by 3 bases. The CDR3 DNA is TGTGCCAGCAGTCCGACTAGCGGGAACTACGAGCAGTACTTC. Its translation: CASSPTSGNYEQYF.

A note on this clonotype: An end of the junction differs from the germline gene, which may be a read error. This chain uses TRBV6-4 with TRBJ2-7; 13 nucleotides align to TRBD2. Looked up from germline, CDR1 is MRHNA and CDR2 is SNTAGT. The CDR3 spans 18 residues. CDR3 amino acids: CTSSLLPGLAGPIYEQYF. In DNA, the CDR3 is TGTACCAGCAGTTTACTTCCGGGACTAGCGGGACCGATCTACGAGCAGTACTTC.

V usage is TRBV7-8 and J usage is TRBJ2-7; the D is unclear. Trimming stripped 4 bases from V and 2 bases from J, with 12 bases between. Germline V gene sequence: CDR1 SGHVS, CDR2 FQNEAQ. The CDR3 has 14 amino acids. The CDR3 region has the DNA TGTGCCAGCAGCTCCAGTGGGTCCCCCTACGAGCAGTACTTC. This sequence encodes CASSSSGSPYEQYF. Together with reference TRBV7-8 and TRBJ2-7, the CDR3 gives the full variable domain: GAGVSQSPRYKVAKRGQDVALRCDPISGHVSLFWYQQALGQGPEFLTYFQNEAQLDKSGLPSDRFFAERPEGSVSTLKIQRTQQEDSAVYLCASSSSGSPYEQYFGPGTRLTVT.

This clonotype was found many times. The chain recombines TRBV6-5 with TRBJ1-1; no firm D call. This CDR3 comprises 12 residues. Germline V gene data show CDR1 as MNHEY and CDR2 as SVGAGI. Trimming removed 4 bases from V and 8 bases from J, with 11 bases in between. This CDR3 is CASSSPAGEAFF. The CDR3 DNA follows: TGTGCCAGCAGTTCGCCGGCGGGGGAAGCTTTCTTT.

The V gene is TRBV7-8, the J gene TRBJ2-1; D is unresolved. The germline V gene encodes CDR1 SGHVS and CDR2 FQNEAQ. The germline V and J ends were trimmed by 2 bases and 1 base, with 9 bases remaining between them. CDR3 length: 15 residues. In DNA, the CDR3 is TGTGCCAGCAGCTTACGTCAGCGTTCCTACAATGAGCAGTTCTTC. Protein: CASSLRQRSYNEQFF.

This clonotype was observed at least ten times. V gene TRBV15 combines with J gene TRBJ2-7, with 8 positions matching TRBD1. The ends lost 2 bases at V and 5 bases at J; junction bases unmatched: 2. The CDR3 is made up of 13 amino acids. CDR1 is LNHNV and CDR2 is YYDKDF in the germline V gene (reference sequence). CDR3 coding DNA: TGTGCCACCAGCAGACAGGGGGCGGACGAGCAGTACTTC. It yields the protein CATSRQGADEQYF.

The chain recombines TRBV6-1 with TRBJ2-7; D possibly matches TRBD1 or TRBD2 (5 bases each). This CDR3 comprises 13 residues. Germline assignment: CDR1 MNHNS and CDR2 SASEGT. V was trimmed by 9 bases and J by 2 bases, leaving 14 bases between them. The CDR3 bases are TGTGCCAGTGCCCGGGACCCAGCCTACGAGCAGTACTTC. Translated: CASARDPAYEQYF.

In this sample, this clonotype turned up many times. This sequence joins TRBV10-3 and TRBJ2-3, with a weak D call TRBD1 (7 bases). V was trimmed by 3 bases and J by 5 bases, leaving 18 bases between them. The CDR3 has 16 residues. Germline CDR1 reads ENHRY; CDR2 reads SYGVKD. This chain's CDR3 is CAISDQGQLGGDTQYF. The CDR3 bases are TGTGCCATCAGTGACCAGGGACAGCTGGGGGGAGATACGCAGTATTTT.

This clonotype was seen many times. V gene TRBV28 combines with J gene TRBJ2-1; D not certain. Germline CDR1 MDHEN, CDR2 SYDVKM. This CDR3 spans 12 amino acids. V lost 3 bases and J lost 8, with 8 bases in between. CDR3 sequence (DNA): TGTGCCAGCAGTTTTGGAGAAGATGAGCAGTTCTTC. Its translation is CASSFGEDEQFF.

Only a few counts were recorded for this clonotype. The chain employs TRBV5-5 and TRBJ2-3; D unresolved. The CDR3 length is 15 residues. The V gene lost 4 bases and the J gene lost 2 bases, with 14 bases spanning the gap. Germline V gene data show CDR1 as SGHKS and CDR2 as YYEKEE (reference sequence). CDR3 sequence: CASSPIIALTDTQYF. As DNA, the CDR3 is TGTGCCAGCAGCCCAATTATAGCCCTCACAGATACGCAGTATTTT.

The gene calls are TRBV4-3 and TRBJ1-6; possible D gene TRBD1, 6 bases. Germline CDR1 LGHNA, CDR2 YSLEER. The CDR3 is 15 amino acids. V was trimmed by 0 bases and J by 12 bases, leaving 15 bases between them. The CDR3 nucleotides are TGCGCCAGCAGCCAAGATACGGGGGGCTTGAGACCCCTCCACTTT. It translates to CASSQDTGGLRPLHF.

This chain joins TRBV5-1 and TRBJ2-7; D unresolved. In germline, CDR1 is SGHRS, CDR2 YFSETQ. Between the trimmed V and J ends, which lost 4 bases and 2 bases, there was a span of 13 bases. The CDR3 consists of 14 residues. As DNA, the CDR3 is TGCGCCAGCAGCCCTTCTTTTACGACCTACGAGCAGTACTTC. This encodes CASSPSFTTYEQYF.

The chain has TRBV20-1 and TRBJ2-1; no clear D. Trimming removed 2 bases from V and 0 bases from J, with 11 bases in between. Germline lookup yields CDR1 DFQATT and CDR2 SNEGSKA (reference sequence). The CDR3 runs to 15 residues. CDR3 protein: CSARMMGISYNEQFF. The CDR3 region has the DNA TGCAGTGCTAGAATGATGGGGATCTCCTACAATGAGCAGTTCTTC.

The V gene is TRBV10-3, the J gene TRBJ2-1; D might be TRBD1 (8 bases). Trimming left V 8 bases short and J 0 bases short, with 32 bases between. In germline, CDR1 is ENHRY, CDR2 SYGVKD. This CDR3 is 21 amino acids long. The CDR3: CAIGQGGLGRKPRSSYNEQFF. CDR3 coding DNA: TGTGCCATCGGACAGGGAGGGTTAGGGAGAAAACCCCGGAGCTCCTACAATGAGCAGTTCTTC.

This clonotype was counted between two and nine times. The rearrangement joins TRBV6-2 or TRBV6-3 to TRBJ2-7; TRBD2 agrees at 8 bases. From germline, CDR1 is MNHEY and CDR2 SVGEGT. The V segment lost 2 bases and the J segment 3 bases; nucleotides outside the gene matches: 6. The CDR3 has 15 amino acids. The CDR3 DNA is TGTGCCAGCAGTTACCCGGGACTAGAGGTCTACGAGCAGTACTTC. This encodes CASSYPGLEVYEQYF.

This clonotype was counted ten times or more. The chain uses TRBV5-1 and TRBJ2-7; D unclear. The V gene's germline CDR1 is SGHRS and CDR2 YFSETQ. Trimming removed 4 bases from V and 5 bases from J, with 10 bases in between. This CDR3 region has 12 residues. The CDR3 DNA sequence: TGCGCCAGCAGCCACATTGGGGACGAGCAGTACTTC. It is translated as CASSHIGDEQYF.

This clonotype was observed a handful of times. The genes are TRBV13 and TRBJ2-5; possible D gene TRBD2, 5 bases. Germline CDR1 reads PRHDT; CDR2 reads FYEKMQ (reference sequence). V shed 0 bases and J shed 5 bases, with 13 bases lying between them. The CDR3 consists of 15 residues. CDR3 in amino acids: CASSLGRGSVETQYF. The DNA of the CDR3 is TGTGCCAGCAGCTTAGGCCGAGGTAGCGTTGAGACCCAGTACTTC.

This clonotype showed up many times. A read error may account for a junction end that differs from germline. The V and J genes are TRBV6-2 or TRBV6-3 and TRBJ1-5, with TRBD1 as a possible D gene (5 bases). CDR1 and CDR2 (germline): MNHEY, SVGEGT. CDR3 length: 13 amino acids. In nucleotides, the CDR3 is TGCGCCAGCAGCTGGGACAGCAATCAGCCCCAGCATTTT. It yields the protein CASSWDSNQPQHF.

This clonotype has a handful of counts. The V gene is TRBV6-2 or TRBV6-3, the J gene TRBJ1-3, with no clear D. Germline V gene lookup returns CDR1 MNHEY and CDR2 SVGEGT. The length of the CDR3 is 16 residues. Trimming left V 1 base short and J 3 bases short, with 13 bases between. The CDR3, as DNA: TGTGCCAGCAGTTACTTCCAGGCAATCCGTGGAAACACCATATATTTT. Translating gives CASSYFQAIRGNTIYF.

The chain is built from TRBV29-1 and TRBJ1-1; possible D gene TRBD1, 6 bases. The germline V and J ends were trimmed by 4 bases and 2 bases, with 14 bases remaining between them. The CDR3 has 14 amino acids. CDR1 and CDR2 from the germline V gene are SQVTM and ANQGSEA. In nucleotides, the CDR3 is TGCAGCGTTGCACCGACAGGTTCTAACACTGAAGCTTTCTTT. This encodes CSVAPTGSNTEAFF.

The chain combines TRBV12-3 or TRBV12-4 with TRBJ2-4; 9 bases agree with TRBD2. This CDR3 has 15 residues. J lost 4 bases, V lost 5 bases, and 6 bases had no gene match. The CDR3 sequence is CASSPSGRIKNIQYF. The CDR3 DNA reads as TGTGCCAGCAGTCCCAGCGGGAGGATAAAAAACATTCAGTACTTC.

This clonotype was counted between two and nine times. The chain combines TRBV12-3 or TRBV12-4 with TRBJ2-7, with D unresolved. The CDR3 runs to 14 residues. Trimming removed 5 bases from V and 3 bases from J, with 14 bases in between. CDR3 in amino acids: CASSLQEISYEQYF. The CDR3 coding sequence is TGTGCCAGCAGTCTTCAAGAGATTAGCTACGAGCAGTACTTC.

This clonotype was seen a handful of times. V is TRBV29-1 and J is TRBJ1-2, with no clear D. In germline, CDR1 is SQVTM, CDR2 ANQGSEA. With 0 bases removed from V and 2 bases from J, the gap between germline ends came to 10 bases. CDR3 length: 14 residues. The CDR3 loop is CSVEDVGNNYGYTF. CDR3 in DNA: TGCAGCGTTGAAGACGTAGGGAACAACTATGGCTACACCTTC.

The chain carries TRBV25-1 and TRBJ2-1; D unclear. The CDR3 is made up of 15 amino acids. Germline V gives CDR1 MGHDK, CDR2 SYGVNS. V lost 4 bases and J 7 bases, leaving 17 bases between the germline ends. The CDR3 reads CASSAPPEKFNEQFF. The CDR3, as DNA: TGTGCCAGCAGTGCCCCACCGGAAAAATTTAATGAGCAGTTCTTC.